What follows are 19 T cell receptor beta chains derived from one specimen sequenced in a study of T cells in tumors after PD-1 blockade. TCRdb's copy holds only in-frame clones and misses some; the assay was immunoSEQ multiplex PCR. The sample consists of 10,000 to 15,000 clones, approximately 64% of them appearing once. The input for sequencing was tumor tissue, taken before anti-PD-1 treatment. All receptors derive from a human donor with cutaneous squamous cell carcinoma.

The V call is TRBV6-5, the J call TRBJ2-7; the D is unclear. V lost 4 bases and J lost 3, with 4 bases in between. In germline, CDR1 is MNHEY, CDR2 SVGAGI. The CDR3 loop spans 11 amino acids. CDR3 in amino acids: CASSSHYEQYF. Written as DNA, the CDR3 is TGTGCCAGCAGTTCCCACTACGAGCAGTACTTC.

The chain carries TRBV7-2 and TRBJ1-5; D not resolved. The germline CDR1 and CDR2 sequences are SGHTA and FQGNSA. V was cut by 5 bases and J by 0 bases, with 11 bases left in between. The CDR3 is 15 residues long. The CDR3 loop is CASSPTEYSNQPQHF. The CDR3 DNA is TGTGCCAGCAGCCCAACAGAGTATAGCAATCAGCCCCAGCATTTT.

The chain recombines TRBV6-5 with TRBJ1-2; possible D gene TRBD1, 5 bases. Germline CDR1 MNHEY, CDR2 SVGAGI. The CDR3 spans 13 residues. V lost 6 bases to trimming and J lost 5 bases, with 13 bases between them. The chain's CDR3 is CASSRDGVYGYTF. The CDR3 nucleotides are TGTGCCAGCAGCCGGGACGGGGTGTATGGCTACACCTTC.

The J gene is TRBJ1-1, the V gene TRBV5-6, with TRBD1 matching 7 bases. Germline CDR1 is SGHDT and CDR2 is YYEEEE. This CDR3 has 14 residues. Losses at the gene ends were 2 bases for V and 10 bases for J; bases not matched to a gene: 11. DNA for the CDR3: TGTGCCAGCAGCTTAGCCCCCACAGGGGATAGAGCTTTCTTT. Translated: CASSLAPTGDRAFF.

The table lists this clone with a few counts. The V and J genes are TRBV6-5 and TRBJ1-2; D is ambiguous. The V and J ends lost 0 bases and 3 bases respectively, with 8 bases between them. The CDR3 has 14 amino acids. Germline CDR1 reads MNHEY; CDR2 reads SVGAGI. CDR3 bases: TGTGCCAGCAGTTACTCGACCAGTGACTATGGCTACACCTTC. It is translated as CASSYSTSDYGYTF.

The chain employs TRBV11-2 and TRBJ1-1; no firm D call. CDR3 length: 13 residues. The V and J ends lost 1 base and 1 base respectively, with 4 bases between them. From germline, CDR1 is SGHAT and CDR2 FQNNGV. Written as DNA, the CDR3 is TGTGCCAGCAGCTTAGCCAGGAACACTGAAGCTTTCTTT. Translating gives CASSLARNTEAFF.

Judged by abundance, this clone is medium-sized (0.01 to 0.1%). The chain is built from TRBV7-9 and TRBJ1-5; D remains unclear. This CDR3 spans 16 amino acids. V was shortened by 1 base and J by 9 bases, with 19 bases between the two germline ends. The germline CDR1 and CDR2 sequences are SEHNR and FQNEAQ (reference sequence). The CDR3 reads CASSLGVGQRAAPQHF. The DNA of the CDR3 is TGTGCCAGCAGCTTAGGAGTCGGGCAAAGGGCAGCGCCCCAGCATTTT.

The V and J genes are TRBV4-3 and TRBJ2-1; D is unclear. The CDR3 sequence is 12 residues long. The V gene lost 3 bases and the J gene lost 8 bases, with 8 bases spanning the gap. Looked up from germline, CDR1 is LGHNA and CDR2 is YSLEER. The CDR3 loop reads CASSHLNDEQFF. DNA of the CDR3: TGCGCCAGCAGCCACTTGAACGATGAGCAGTTCTTC.

The J gene is TRBJ2-2, the V gene TRBV2, with 8 bases that match TRBD1. Looked up from germline, CDR1 is SNHLY and CDR2 is FYNNEI. Trimming at V came to 4 bases and at J to 1 base, leaving 5 bases not matched to a gene. This CDR3 is 16 amino acids long. The CDR3 region has the DNA TGTGCCAGCAGTGGATACAGGGGGGAGAACACCGGGGAGCTGTTTTTT. It codes for CASSGYRGENTGELFF.

V is TRBV20-1 and J is TRBJ2-7; 8 positions match TRBD2. The CDR3 length is 15 residues. Germline values: CDR1 DFQATT, CDR2 SNEGSKA (reference sequence). Trimming cost V 3 bases and J 0 bases; bases outside gene matches: 7. The CDR3 DNA is TGCAGTGCTAGTGGGGGAACTAGCGGCTCCTACGAGCAGTACTTC. Translated, it gives CSASGGTSGSYEQYF.

The V call is TRBV21-1, the J call TRBJ2-2; the table's D gene call, TRBD2, was not cross checked with the DNA. TRBV21-1 is given as a pseudogene. This CDR3 spans 14 amino acids. For the CDR3, the DNA is TGTGCCAGCACCCGGGATAGCGCCACCGGGGAGCTGTTTTTT. Translation: CASTRDSATGELFF.

The chain uses TRBV19 and TRBJ1-2, with D unclear. The CDR3 is 13 residues long. CDR1 and CDR2 from the germline V gene are LNHDA and SQIVND (reference sequence). Trimming pared 7 bases from V and 0 bases from J, leaving 9 bases between. The CDR3 spells CASTPAPNYGYTF. In nucleotides, the CDR3 is TGTGCCAGTACCCCGGCGCCTAACTATGGCTACACCTTC.

The rearrangement links TRBV5-1 to TRBJ2-1, with TRBD2 as a possible D gene (6 bases). The germline V and J ends were trimmed by 8 bases and 8 bases, with 23 bases remaining between them. This CDR3 spans 15 amino acids. The germline CDR1 and CDR2 sequences are SGHRS and YFSETQ. Here the CDR3 DNA reads TGCGCCAGTGCTCCACAAGCGGGTCTATCTTATGAGCAGTTCTTC. This encodes CASAPQAGLSYEQFF.

The V call is TRBV9, the J call TRBJ1-2; D is perhaps TRBD1 (6 bases). The CDR3 loop spans 18 amino acids. Germline lookup yields CDR1 SGDLS and CDR2 YYNGEE. V lost 4 bases to trimming and J lost 6 bases, with 28 bases between them. The CDR3: CASSPSLGQGPLGDGYTF. Here the CDR3 DNA reads TGTGCCAGCAGCCCTTCCCTGGGCCAGGGGCCCCTAGGGGATGGCTACACCTTC. Full variable domain (rest looked up from reference TRBV9 and TRBJ1-2): DSGVTQTPKHLITATGQRVTLRCSPRSGDLSVYWYQQSLDQGLQFLIQYYNGEERAKGNILERFSAQQFPDLHSELNLSSLELGDSALYFCASSPSLGQGPLGDGYTFGSGTRLTVV.

The V call is TRBV6-5, the J call TRBJ2-7, with D maybe TRBD1 (6 bases). Germline lookup yields CDR1 MNHEY and CDR2 SVGAGI. This CDR3 comprises 15 residues. With 5 bases removed from V and 0 bases from J, the gap between germline ends came to 14 bases. Here the CDR3 reads CASSTGHSSSYEQYF. The CDR3 DNA follows: TGTGCCAGCAGTACGGGACACTCGAGCTCCTACGAGCAGTACTTC.

This chain connects TRBV28 to TRBJ2-3; possibly TRBD2 for D (5 bases). The germline gives CDR1 MDHEN, CDR2 SYDVKM. The CDR3 runs to 16 residues. V lost 4 bases, J lost 4 bases, and 18 bases lay in between. As DNA, the CDR3 is TGTGCCAGCAGTTCCGCTCAGGCGGGTGGCCCAGATACGCAGTATTTT. It is translated as CASSSAQAGGPDTQYF. Drawing the rest from reference TRBV28 and TRBJ2-3, the complete variable domain is DVKVTQSSRYLVKRTGEKVFLECVQDMDHENMFWYRQDPGLGLRLIYFSYDVKMKEKGDIPEGYSVSREKKERFSLILESASTNQTSMYLCASSSAQAGGPDTQYFGPGTRLTVL.

In this sample, this clone turned up a few times. This chain links TRBV4-2 with TRBJ1-3; D uncertain. Per germline, CDR1 LGHNA and CDR2 YNFKEQ. The CDR3 consists of 14 residues. Between the trimmed V and J ends, which lost 1 base and 4 bases, there was a span of 8 bases. CDR3 nucleotide sequence: TGTGCCAGCAGCCAAGGGACCCTAGGAAACACCATATATTTT. It translates to CASSQGTLGNTIYF.

This chain uses TRBV5-6 with TRBJ2-2; D assignment may be TRBD1 or TRBD2 (5 bases each). CDR3 length equals 14 residues. Germline V gene sequence: CDR1 SGHDT, CDR2 YYEEEE. V lost 5 bases and J lost 5, with 13 bases in between. CDR3: CASSRWGITGELFF. As DNA, the CDR3 is TGTGCCAGCAGTCGGTGGGGGATAACCGGGGAGCTGTTTTTT.

V is TRBV27 and J is TRBJ2-7, with D uncertain. Trimming took 6 bases from V and 2 from J, leaving 14 bases between them. The CDR3 sequence is 14 residues long. Germline CDR1 MNHEY, CDR2 SMNVEV (reference sequence). The CDR3 bases are TGTGCCAGCAGCTGGTCCAGAGACACCTACGAGCAGTACTTC. Its protein is CASSWSRDTYEQYF.